The present TCR beta chain was sequenced within a study of T cells after yellow fever vaccination. A note on this clonotype: Its specificity is unknown.

V was pared by 3 bases and J by 1 base, with 12 bases between. The germline V gene has CDR1 MNHNY and CDR2 SVGAGI (reference sequence). This CDR3 has 15 amino acids. Study-wide points: The booster saw the reappearance of most primary-vaccination clones (around 96% CD4, roughly 87% CD8).

A process of 5'RACE template switching, which added a universal primer site and UMIs, was used to make TCR cDNA. Using its own MiXCR run on the 5' RACE reads, TCRdb lists one record per CDR3 protein. The sample includes some 320,000 distinct CDR3 sequences, roughly 9% of them seen just once. This receptor was obtained from a man between 18 and 29 years old who received the YFV17D yellow fever vaccine. The specimen comprised CD4+ T cells sorted from PBMCs, sampled 5 days after the yellow fever booster vaccination. J is TRBJ1-1 and V is TRBV6-6, with D maybe TRBD1 (6 bases). The CDR3 coding sequence is TGTGCCAGCAGTTATGGAGGGGGACGGAACACTGAAGCTTTCTTT. It specifies CASSYGGGRNTEAFF.